The text below deals with one T cell receptor beta chain. Its antigen is as yet unknown. These data are taken from a study of T cell clones after liver transplantation. The wider study: TCRbeta sequencing after a pre-transplant mixed lymphocyte reaction identified graft-donor-reactive clones, later tracked in post-transplant blood.

Study results and caveats: In a couple of subjects, few donor cells limited the measurable donor-reactive repertoire. A larger donor-reactive than third-party decline suggested partial antigen-specific deletion.

Trimming cost V 3 bases and J 2 bases, with 13 bases left between them. This CDR3 is 16 amino acids long. CDR1 and CDR2 (germline): LNHNV, YYDKDF (reference sequence). Produced via immunoSEQ multiplex PCR; TCRdb's table is partial and in-frame only. The table records fewer than 50,000 clones, roughly 86% of them present only once. The clonotype comes from a human patient who received a liver transplant. Some T cells may arise from the graft donor. This rearrangement joins TRBV15 to TRBJ2-2; tentatively, D is TRBD2 (5 bases). The sample here was CD4+ T cells from blood, taken 24 months after liver transplant. CDR3 nucleotide sequence: TGTGCCACCAGCAGGTCCCGAGCGGATAACACCGGGGAGCTGTTTTTT. Protein: CATSRSRADNTGELFF. The full variable domain, rest sourced from reference TRBV15 and TRBJ2-2, is DAMVIQNPRYQVTQFGKPVTLSCSQTLNHNVMYWYQQKSSQAPKLLFHYYDKDFNNEADTPDNFQSRRPNTSFCFLDIRSPGLGDTAMYLCATSRSRADNTGELFFGEGSRLTVL.